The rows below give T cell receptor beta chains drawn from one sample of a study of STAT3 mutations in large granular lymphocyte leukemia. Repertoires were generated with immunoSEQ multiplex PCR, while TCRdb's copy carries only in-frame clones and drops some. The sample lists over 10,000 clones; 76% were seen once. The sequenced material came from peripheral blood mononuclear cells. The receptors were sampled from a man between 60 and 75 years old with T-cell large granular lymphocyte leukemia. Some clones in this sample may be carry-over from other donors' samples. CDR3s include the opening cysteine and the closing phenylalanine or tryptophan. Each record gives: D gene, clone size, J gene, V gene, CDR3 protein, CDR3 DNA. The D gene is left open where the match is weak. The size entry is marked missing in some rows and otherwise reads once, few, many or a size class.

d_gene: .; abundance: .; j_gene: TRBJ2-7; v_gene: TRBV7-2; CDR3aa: CASSLKSYEQYF; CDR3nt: TGTGCCAGCAGCCTCAAGTCCTACGAGCAGTACTTC
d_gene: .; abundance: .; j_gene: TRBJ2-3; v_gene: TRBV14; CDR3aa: CASSQGIGPTDTQYF; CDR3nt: TGTGCCAGCAGCCAAGGAATAGGGCCGACAGATACGCAGTATTTT
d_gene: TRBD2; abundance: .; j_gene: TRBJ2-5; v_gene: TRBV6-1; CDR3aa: CAISTSGRETQYF; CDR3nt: TGTGCCATATCCACTAGCGGGAGGGAGACCCAGTACTTC
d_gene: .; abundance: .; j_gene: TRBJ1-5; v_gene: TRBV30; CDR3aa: CAWSVMRDQPQHF; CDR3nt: TGTGCCTGGAGTGTGATGCGGGATCAGCCCCAGCATTTT
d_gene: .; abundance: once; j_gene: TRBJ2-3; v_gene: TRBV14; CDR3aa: CASSPWTKKDTQYF; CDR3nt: TGTGCCAGCAGCCCCTGGACTAAAAAGGATACGCAGTATTTT
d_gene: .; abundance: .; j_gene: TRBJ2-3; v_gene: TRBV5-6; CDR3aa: CASSVGGDTQYF; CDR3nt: TGTGCCAGCAGCGTGGGGGGAGATACGCAGTATTTT
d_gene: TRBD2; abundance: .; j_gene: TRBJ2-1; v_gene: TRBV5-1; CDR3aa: CASSISGREDNEQFF; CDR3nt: TGCGCCAGCAGCATTAGCGGGAGGGAGGACAATGAGCAGTTCTTC
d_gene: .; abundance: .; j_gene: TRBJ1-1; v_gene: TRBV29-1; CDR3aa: CSVKIQSNTEAFF; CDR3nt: TGCAGCGTCAAGATACAAAGCAACACTGAAGCTTTCTTT
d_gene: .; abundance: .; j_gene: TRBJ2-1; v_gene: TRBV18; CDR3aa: CASSPKGGNEQFF; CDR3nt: TGTGCCAGCTCACCAAAGGGGGGCAATGAGCAGTTCTTC
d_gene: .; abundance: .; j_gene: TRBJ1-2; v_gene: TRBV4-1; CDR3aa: CASSQDHPSIRTAEDNYGYTF; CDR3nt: TGCGCCAGCAGCCAAGACCACCCGAGTATCAGGACGGCCGAGGATAACTATGGCTACACCTTC
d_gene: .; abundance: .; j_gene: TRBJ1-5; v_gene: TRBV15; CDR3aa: CATSRRQSNQPQHF; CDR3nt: TGTGCCACCAGCAGAAGGCAGAGCAATCAGCCCCAGCATTTT
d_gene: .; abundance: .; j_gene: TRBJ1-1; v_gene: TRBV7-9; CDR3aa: CASSDGTADEAFF; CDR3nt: TGTGCCAGCAGTGACGGGACGGCGGATGAAGCTTTCTTT
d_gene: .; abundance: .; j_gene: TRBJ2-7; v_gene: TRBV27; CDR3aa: CASSRYPSYEQYF; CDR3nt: TGTGCCAGCAGTAGGTACCCCTCCTACGAGCAGTACTTC
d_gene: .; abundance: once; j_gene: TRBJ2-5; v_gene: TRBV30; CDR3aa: CAWSMGTQETQYF; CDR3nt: TGTGCCTGGTCCATGGGGACCCAAGAGACCCAGTACTTC
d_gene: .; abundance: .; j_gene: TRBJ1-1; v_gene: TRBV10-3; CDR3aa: CAISRKRENMAEAFF; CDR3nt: TGTGCCATCAGCCGAAAACGGGAGAACATGGCTGAAGCTTTCTTT
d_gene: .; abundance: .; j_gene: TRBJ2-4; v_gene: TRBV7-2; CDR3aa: CASSLMNGGNIQYF; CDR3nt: TGTGCCAGCAGCTTGATGAATGGGGGAAACATTCAGTACTTC
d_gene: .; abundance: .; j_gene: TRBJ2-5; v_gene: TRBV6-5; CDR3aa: CASNPAAQETQYF; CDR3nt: TGTGCCAGCAACCCGGCTGCTCAAGAGACCCAGTACTTC
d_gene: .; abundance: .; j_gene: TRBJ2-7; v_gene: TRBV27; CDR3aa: CASSLGRSSYEQYF; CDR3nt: TGTGCCAGCAGTCTTGGACGGAGCTCCTACGAGCAGTACTTC
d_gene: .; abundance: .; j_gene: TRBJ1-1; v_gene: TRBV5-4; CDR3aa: CASSSGGATEAFF; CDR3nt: TGTGCCAGCAGCTCGGGGGGGGCTACTGAAGCTTTCTTT
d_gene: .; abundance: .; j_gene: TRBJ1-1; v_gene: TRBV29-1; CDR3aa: CSVDLKNTEAFF; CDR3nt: TGCAGCGTTGATCTGAAAAACACTGAAGCTTTCTTT
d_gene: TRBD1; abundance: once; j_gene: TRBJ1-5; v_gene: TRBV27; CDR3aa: CASRDRADQPQHF; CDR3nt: TGTGCCAGCCGGGACAGGGCCGATCAGCCCCAGCATTTT